These 29 T cell receptor beta chains originate from one sample sequenced in a study of T-cell reconstitution after alpha-beta-depleted transplantation in children (dated by TCRdb to the mid-2010s). The library was prepared using PCR. The sequencer was an Illumina HiSeq 2500. TCR libraries were prepared with molecular barcoding, using unique molecular identifiers to normalize TCRbeta repertoire quantification. TCRdb reprocessing: public reads trimmed at Q25 with fastp, clones called with MiXCR, in-frame beta chains kept. Rows with one shared CDR3 protein collapse into an entry with the most common genes and DNA. This sample gives 360,000 or so distinct CDR3 sequences in total; roughly 20% of them show up just once. Of the sample, 3.8% falls within the top ten clones. The sample consisted of PBMCs from the stem cell graft donor, taken from the stem cell graft. The receptors derive from a human donor who donated a stem cell graft to a child with acute myeloid leukemia.

This clonotype was seen repeatedly, ten times or more. The CDR3 nucleotides read TGCAGTGCGGGGCAGGGGCAGCTCCGTTACGAGCAGTACTTC. This sequence encodes CSAGQGQLRYEQYF. The chain joins TRBV20-1 to TRBJ2-7, with D maybe TRBD1 (6 bases). From germline, CDR1 is DFQATT and CDR2 SNEGSKA (reference sequence). V lost 6 bases to trimming and J lost 4 bases, with 19 bases between them. This CDR3 is built from 14 residues.

At least ten counts were recorded for this clonotype. The V gene is TRBV7-3, the J gene TRBJ2-1; no clear D. The CDR3 totals 17 residues. Germline lookup yields CDR1 SGHTA and CDR2 FQGTGA. V was trimmed by 1 base and J by 9 bases, leaving 22 bases between them. CDR3 region: CASSLIPGHTSASEQFF. The CDR3 DNA is TGTGCCAGCAGCTTAATACCCGGCCACACCTCTGCCTCTGAGCAGTTCTTC.

The chain combines TRBV20-1 with TRBJ2-1; 13 bases are a match to TRBD2. Trimming at V came to 6 bases and at J to 8 bases, leaving 13 bases not matched to a gene. In germline, CDR1 is DFQATT, CDR2 SNEGSKA (reference sequence). This CDR3 contains 16 residues. CDR3 bases: TGCAGTGCAGCCCCGGGACTAGCGGGAATTCGCCATGAGCAGTTCTTC. The encoded protein is CSAAPGLAGIRHEQFF.

This clonotype occurred a few times. The V and J genes are TRBV5-6 and TRBJ2-5, with 9 bases lining up with TRBD1. This CDR3 region has 17 residues. V lost 4 bases, J lost 5 bases, and 15 bases stayed unmatched. Germline V gene lookup returns CDR1 SGHDT and CDR2 YYEEEE. CDR3 sequence reads: CASSHRLGQGTEETQYF. The CDR3 DNA sequence: TGTGCCAGCAGCCACCGTTTAGGACAGGGGACGGAGGAGACCCAGTACTTC.

The sample holds a few counts of this clonotype. The chain carries TRBV9 and TRBJ2-7, with 12 bases lining up with TRBD2. Unmatched junction bases numbered 0, after V lost 0 bases and J lost 2 bases. Germline-derived CDR1 and CDR2 are SGDLS and YYNGEE. CDR3 length equals 15 residues. CDR3 region: CASSVGLAGAYEQYF. In DNA, the CDR3 is TGTGCCAGCAGCGTAGGACTAGCGGGAGCCTACGAGCAGTACTTC.

The chain has TRBV24-1 and TRBJ2-5, with D tentatively TRBD1 or TRBD2 (5 bases each). This CDR3 spans 15 amino acids. The germline CDR1 and CDR2 sequences are KGHDR and SFDVKD. V was clipped by 5 bases and J by 2 bases, with 14 bases between them. The CDR3 region has the DNA TGTGCCACCAGTGGAGGGGAGAGCAATCAAGAGACCCAGTACTTC. This translates into CATSGGESNQETQYF.

Only a few counts were recorded for this clonotype. The gene calls are TRBV6-5 and TRBJ1-1, with D perhaps matching TRBD1 (6 bases). This CDR3 has 16 amino acids. Trimming took off 6 bases at V and 0 bases at J, with 17 bases between the two ends. Germline loops: CDR1 MNHEY, CDR2 SVGAGI. CDR3 nucleotide sequence: TGTGCCAGCAGCCGGGGAGTTTGGGGGCTGAACACTGAAGCTTTCTTT. Its translation is CASSRGVWGLNTEAFF.

This clonotype was counted many times. This chain links TRBV27 with TRBJ2-1; 10 positions match TRBD2. The germline V gene has CDR1 MNHEY and CDR2 SMNVEV (reference sequence). The CDR3 length is 13 residues. V was clipped by 10 bases and J by 9 bases; unmatched bases: 9. The CDR3 sequence: CATSASGSSEQFF. In DNA form, the CDR3 reads TGTGCCACCTCGGCTAGCGGGAGTAGTGAGCAGTTCTTC.

The table lists this clonotype with a few counts. This chain connects TRBV28 to TRBJ2-7; 12 bases align to TRBD2. Per the germline V gene, CDR1 is MDHEN and CDR2 is SYDVKM. J lost 7 bases, V lost 6 bases, and 10 bases had no gene match. The CDR3 is 15 amino acids. The CDR3 coding sequence is TGTGCCAGCAGCCCTCGACTAGCGGGAGTTGGGGAGCAGTACTTC. As protein: CASSPRLAGVGEQYF. Combining the CDR3 with reference TRBV28 and TRBJ2-7 gives the whole variable domain DVKVTQSSRYLVKRTGEKVFLECVQDMDHENMFWYRQDPGLGLRLIYFSYDVKMKEKGDIPEGYSVSREKKERFSLILESASTNQTSMYLCASSPRLAGVGEQYFGPGTRLTVT.

This clonotype was counted only a few times. The chain carries TRBV4-3 and TRBJ2-3, with D possibly TRBD1 on 5 matching bases. V lost 0 bases to trimming and J lost 4 bases, with 11 bases between them. Germline V gene sequence: CDR1 LGHNA, CDR2 YSLEER. The CDR3 loop spans 15 amino acids. The CDR3 DNA sequence: TGCGCCAGCAGCCAAGAAGGCAGGGAAGCAGATACGCAGTATTTT. Translated, it gives CASSQEGREADTQYF.

The V gene is TRBV28, the J gene TRBJ2-1; possible D gene TRBD1, 6 bases. The V end was cut by 6 bases, the J end by 5 bases, with 11 bases between. Per germline, CDR1 MDHEN and CDR2 SYDVKM. There are 13 residues in the CDR3. CDR3 region: CASRTQGDNEQFF. The CDR3 nucleotides are TGTGCCAGCAGAACACAGGGTGACAATGAGCAGTTCTTC.

The V gene is TRBV5-1, the J gene TRBJ1-1; 11 bases fit TRBD1. The ends lost 8 bases at V and 1 base at J; junction bases unmatched: 7. Per germline, CDR1 SGHRS and CDR2 YFSETQ. The CDR3 loop spans 15 amino acids. CDR3 residues: CASNPGQGENTEAFF. CDR3 nucleotides: TGCGCCAGTAACCCGGGACAGGGGGAGAACACTGAAGCTTTCTTT.

There are a few counts of this clonotype. The chain carries TRBV12-3 or TRBV12-4 and TRBJ2-7, with 7 nucleotides matching TRBD1. CDR3 size: 14 residues. J gave up 5 bases and V 6 bases, and 10 bases lay outside the gene matches. The chain's CDR3 is CASRKTGSSDEQYF. The CDR3 coding sequence is TGTGCCAGCAGAAAGACAGGGAGTAGTGACGAGCAGTACTTC.

This clonotype was recorded many times. The J gene is TRBJ2-3, the V gene TRBV20-1; TRBD1 or TRBD2 may be the D gene (5 bases each). Germline-derived CDR1 and CDR2 are DFQATT and SNEGSKA (reference sequence). CDR3 length: 16 residues. Trimming cost V 3 bases and J 1 base, with 17 bases left between them. As DNA, the CDR3 is TGCAGTGCTAGTAATGGGGGAGTGCCCCGCACAGATACGCAGTATTTT. Translation gives CSASNGGVPRTDTQYF.

This clonotype has a handful of counts. The CDR3 bases are TGTGCCAGCAGCCTGACTAGCGGGAGCCCTTACAATGAGCAGTTCTTC. Its protein is CASSLTSGSPYNEQFF. The V gene is TRBV28, the J gene TRBJ2-1; 12 nucleotides match TRBD2. J gave up 4 bases and V 6 bases, and 7 bases lay outside the gene matches. Germline CDR1 MDHEN, CDR2 SYDVKM. The CDR3 is 16 amino acids.

The chain recombines TRBV11-3 with TRBJ2-1; 7 bases agree with TRBD2. The V gene end was trimmed by 5 bases and the J gene end by 8 bases; junction bases not matched to a gene: 12. CDR1 and CDR2 (germline): SGHNT, YENEEA. The CDR3 has 15 amino acids. CDR3 DNA sequence: TGTGCCAGCAGCCCAGGGCCGGAGCGGGACCATGAGCAGTTCTTC. It encodes CASSPGPERDHEQFF. Based on the CDR3 plus reference TRBV11-3 and TRBJ2-1, the full variable domain is EAGVVQSPRYKIIEKKQPVAFWCNPISGHNTLYWYLQNLGQGPELLIRYENEEAVDDSQLPKDRFSAERLKGVDSTLKIQPAELGDSAVYLCASSPGPERDHEQFFGPGTRLTVL.

This clonotype appeared many times. V usage is TRBV10-3 and J usage is TRBJ2-7; the D call may be TRBD1 or TRBD2 (5 bases each). V dropped 3 bases and J dropped 3 bases, with 9 bases sitting between them. The germline V gene encodes CDR1 ENHRY and CDR2 SYGVKD. This CDR3 has 13 amino acids. CDR3 amino acids: CAISDTRGYEQYF. The CDR3 region has the DNA TGTGCCATCAGTGACACGAGGGGCTACGAGCAGTACTTC.

This clonotype has a count of ten or more. The rearrangement joins TRBV29-1 to TRBJ2-7; 11 positions match TRBD1. CDR3 length: 14 residues. Germline loops: CDR1 SQVTM, CDR2 ANQGSEA. Losses at the gene ends were 5 bases for V and 1 base for J; bases not matched to a gene: 4. In nucleotides, the CDR3 is TGCAGCGTTCTCGGACAGGGGGCGTCCTACGAGCAGTACTTC. It is translated as CSVLGQGASYEQYF.

The chain combines TRBV28 with TRBJ1-1; weak D call: TRBD1 (6 bases). V was shortened by 1 base and J by 4 bases, with 13 bases between the two germline ends. Germline CDR1 and CDR2: MDHEN and SYDVKM. CDR3 length: 15 residues. The chain's CDR3 is CASSLSRQGITEAFF. The CDR3 coding sequence is TGTGCCAGCAGTTTATCTCGGCAGGGGATCACTGAAGCTTTCTTT. The full variable domain, rest sourced from reference TRBV28 and TRBJ1-1, is DVKVTQSSRYLVKRTGEKVFLECVQDMDHENMFWYRQDPGLGLRLIYFSYDVKMKEKGDIPEGYSVSREKKERFSLILESASTNQTSMYLCASSLSRQGITEAFFGQGTRLTVV.

The chain joins TRBV4-1 to TRBJ1-5; 8 positions agree with TRBD1. Germline-derived CDR1 and CDR2 are MGHRA and YSYEKL. J lost 5 bases, V lost 0 bases, and 6 bases had no gene match. The CDR3 is 16 amino acids. The CDR3 spells CASSQDPGQEHQPQHF. The CDR3 bases are TGCGCCAGCAGCCAAGATCCGGGACAGGAGCATCAGCCCCAGCATTTT.

Only a few counts were recorded for this clonotype. The chain uses TRBV11-2 and TRBJ2-5; 7 positions agree with TRBD1. Trimming took 5 bases from V and 5 from J; bases not matched to a gene: 8. Germline-derived CDR1 and CDR2 are SGHAT and FQNNGV. This CDR3 region has 14 residues. The CDR3 nucleotides read TGTGCCAGCAGCCCCGGGACAGTGCGGGAGACCCAGTACTTC. This codes for CASSPGTVRETQYF.

CDR3 bases: TGTGCCAGCAGTTCAGGACTCGTTACAGATACGCAGTATTTT. It encodes CASSSGLVTDTQYF. The V call is TRBV28, the J call TRBJ2-3; maybe TRBD2 (5 bases). Trimming pared 4 bases from V and 3 bases from J, leaving 11 bases between. This CDR3 comprises 14 residues. Germline V lookup: CDR1 MDHEN, CDR2 SYDVKM.

This clonotype was picked up a small number of times. V and J are TRBV28 and TRBJ2-1; 9 bases map to TRBD2. The V and J ends lost 4 bases and 3 bases, in that order; junction bases with no gene match: 7. Per the germline V gene, CDR1 is MDHEN and CDR2 is SYDVKM. This CDR3 has 16 amino acids. DNA for the CDR3: TGTGCCAGCAGTTCCCCGGATAGCGGGAGCTACAATGAGCAGTTCTTC. Its translation: CASSSPDSGSYNEQFF.

This rearrangement joins TRBV28 to TRBJ2-5; 13 nucleotides match TRBD2. Trimming took 1 base from V and 3 from J; bases not matched to a gene: 2. The CDR3 spans 16 residues. Germline CDR1 is MDHEN and CDR2 is SYDVKM. The CDR3 loop reads CASSLSGLAGEETQYF. The CDR3 region has the DNA TGTGCCAGCAGTTTATCAGGACTAGCGGGAGAAGAGACCCAGTACTTC.

This clonotype has just a few counts. The chain is built from TRBV12-3 or TRBV12-4 and TRBJ2-5; 8 nucleotides align to TRBD1. V was pared by 5 bases and J by 2 bases, with 7 bases of the junction left unmatched. The CDR3 totals 15 residues. The CDR3: CASSPRGTGQETQYF. Here the CDR3 DNA reads TGTGCCAGCAGTCCCAGAGGGACAGGACAAGAGACCCAGTACTTC.

This sequence joins TRBV11-2 and TRBJ2-7; TRBD2 matches at 7 bases. The trim removed 4 bases at V and 4 bases at J, leaving 7 bases unmatched. The CDR3 spans 14 residues. The germline V gene has CDR1 SGHAT and CDR2 FQNNGV. In nucleotides, the CDR3 is TGTGCCAGCAGCTGCTGCGGGAGACGGTACGAGCAGTACTTC. This encodes CASSCCGRRYEQYF. The whole variable domain, remainder taken from reference TRBV11-2 and TRBJ2-7, is EAGVAQSPRYKIIEKRQSVAFWCNPISGHATLYWYQQILGQGPKLLIQFQNNGVVDDSQLPKDRFSAERLKGVDSTLKIQPAKLEDSAVYLCASSCCGRRYEQYFGPGTRLTVT.

This clonotype was seen repeatedly, ten times or more. This chain uses TRBV12-3 or TRBV12-4 with TRBJ1-1, with D uncertain. The V gene lost 3 bases and the J gene lost 2 bases, with 7 bases spanning the gap. The CDR3 runs to 13 residues. CDR3 in DNA: TGTGCCAGCAGTTTTGAGCGTAACACTGAAGCTTTCTTT. This gives the protein CASSFERNTEAFF.

The gene calls are TRBV9 and TRBJ2-3; possible D gene TRBD2, 5 bases. The germline V gene has CDR1 SGDLS and CDR2 YYNGEE. The CDR3 extends over 12 amino acids. V gave up 3 bases and J gave up 6 bases, with 8 bases separating them. CDR3 DNA sequence: TGTGCCAGCAGCGATTCGGGGGATACGCAGTATTTT. It codes for CASSDSGDTQYF.

The chain is built from TRBV11-1 and TRBJ2-7; 8 bases map to TRBD1. Germline V gives CDR1 SGHAT, CDR2 FQDESV (reference sequence). The CDR3 is 18 residues long. V was clipped by 5 bases and J by 3 bases; unmatched bases: 18. The CDR3: CASSPEDRGIAPIYEQYF. CDR3 bases: TGTGCCAGCAGCCCAGAAGACAGGGGTATAGCGCCTATCTACGAGCAGTACTTC.